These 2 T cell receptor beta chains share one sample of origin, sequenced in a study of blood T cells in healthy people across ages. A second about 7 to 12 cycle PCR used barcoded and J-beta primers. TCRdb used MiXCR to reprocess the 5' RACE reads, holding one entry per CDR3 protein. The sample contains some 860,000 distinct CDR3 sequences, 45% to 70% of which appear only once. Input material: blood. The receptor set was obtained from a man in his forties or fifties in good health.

For the CDR3, the DNA is TGCAGTGCTTGGACTAGCGGGGGAGATACGCAGTATTTT. As protein: CSAWTSGGDTQYF. This sequence joins TRBV20-1 and TRBJ2-3; 13 bases match TRBD2. There are 13 residues in the CDR3. The germline V gene encodes CDR1 DFQATT and CDR2 SNEGSKA (reference sequence). V lost 5 bases to trimming and J lost 5 bases; unmatched junction nucleotides: 1.

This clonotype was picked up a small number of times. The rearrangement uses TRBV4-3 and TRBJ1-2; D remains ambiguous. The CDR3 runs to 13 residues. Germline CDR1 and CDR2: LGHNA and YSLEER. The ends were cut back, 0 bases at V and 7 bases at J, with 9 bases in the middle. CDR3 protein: CASSQDGRFGYTF. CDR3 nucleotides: TGCGCCAGCAGCCAAGACGGACGGTTTGGCTACACCTTC.